This is a list of T cell receptor beta chains from one sample in a study of human T cells and chemical hapten exposure. TCRdb fed the RACE reads into MiXCR, producing one record per CDR3 protein. This sample yields tens of thousands of distinct CDR3 sequences, of which under 15% are seen a single time; roughly 2.4% belongs to the top ten. The sequences come from whole blood, collected in connection with sensitization to the hapten diphenylcyclopropenone (DPC). These receptors were collected from a man in his thirties or forties with alopecia areata. Some clones in this sample may be carry-over from other donors' samples. The CDR3 runs from the conserved cysteine through the conserved F or W. D genes are given only for firm matches. Not every row has a clone size; where given, it reads once, few, many or a size class.

>TRBJ2-7|TRBD1|few|TRBV7-9
CASSFRDRNYEQYF
TGTGCCAGCAGCTTCCGGGACAGGAACTACGAGCAGTACTTC
>TRBJ2-7|TRBD1|NA|TRBV18
CASSPRGQGYEQYF
TGTGCCAGCTCACCACGCGGACAGGGCTACGAGCAGTACTTC
>TRBJ2-1|TRBD1|medium-sized|TRBV7-6
CASSRTGGQYNEQFF
TGTGCCAGCAGCAGGACAGGGGGGCAATACAATGAGCAGTTCTTC
>TRBJ2-5|NA|many|TRBV11-3
CASSLAGSETQYF
TGTGCCAGCAGCTTAGCTGGTAGTGAGACCCAGTACTTC
>TRBJ2-5|NA|few|TRBV28
CASSSLMFPIKETQYF
TGTGCCAGCAGTTCTCTCATGTTTCCAATCAAAGAGACCCAGTACTTC
>TRBJ1-6|NA|many|TRBV7-9
CASRVQGPNSPLHF
TGTGCCAGCAGAGTACAGGGCCCGAATTCACCCCTCCACTTT
>TRBJ2-1|NA|many|TRBV7-3
CASSIHGSGTSLRYEQFF
TGTGCCAGCAGCATACATGGGTCGGGAACAAGTTTGCGCTATGAGCAGTTCTTC
>TRBJ1-5|TRBD1|few|TRBV18
CASSTGQASNQPQHF
TGTGCCAGCTCTACTGGACAGGCTAGCAATCAGCCCCAGCATTTT
>TRBJ1-5|NA|many|TRBV9
CASSVTTGQNQPQHF
TGTGCCAGCAGCGTAACTACAGGCCAAAATCAGCCCCAGCATTTT
>TRBJ1-1|TRBD1|NA|TRBV7-3
CASSYGTGTETEAFF
TGTGCCAGCAGCTATGGGACAGGGACCGAAACTGAAGCTTTCTTT
>TRBJ1-2|TRBD1|few|TRBV12-3/TRBV12-4
CASSTTGANYGYTF
TGTGCCAGCAGTACTACAGGGGCTAACTATGGCTACACCTTC
>TRBJ2-1|NA|many|TRBV5-8
CASSVGAVDEQFF
TGTGCCAGCAGCGTTGGGGCGGTTGATGAGCAGTTCTTC
>TRBJ2-3|TRBD1|many|TRBV7-6
CASSLRDRGADTQYF
TGTGCCAGCAGCTTACGGGACAGGGGGGCAGATACGCAGTATTTT
>TRBJ2-1|TRBD1|many|TRBV7-6
CASSLATGGRSSYNEQFF
TGTGCCAGCAGCTTAGCCACAGGGGGAAGGAGCTCCTACAATGAGCAGTTCTTC
>TRBJ1-1|NA|few|TRBV11-2
CASSQRDTGITEAFF
TGTGCCAGCAGCCAACGGGACACTGGGATTACCGAAGCTTTCTTT
>TRBJ1-5|NA|NA|TRBV28
CASSLNRVQPQHF
TGTGCCAGCAGTTTAAACAGGGTCCAGCCCCAGCATTTT
>TRBJ1-5|TRBD1|many|TRBV20-1
CSANKLGTGDQPQHF
TGCAGTGCTAACAAACTGGGGACAGGGGACCAGCCCCAGCATTTT
>TRBJ1-2|NA|NA|TRBV24-1
CATSDSSLSYDPTKSYGYTF
TGTGCCACCAGTGATTCCTCCCTTTCTTACGACCCAACCAAAAGCTATGGCTACACCTTC
>TRBJ1-2|NA|NA|TRBV29-1
CSVLAGSDYGYTF
TGCAGCGTTTTGGCGGGATCCGACTATGGCTACACCTTC
>TRBJ2-7|NA|NA|TRBV28
CASSLPQYEQYF
TGTGCCAGCAGTTTGCCCCAGTACGAGCAGTACTTC
>TRBJ1-5|NA|many|TRBV18
CASSPEYSNQPQHF
TGTGCCAGCTCACCAGAATATAGCAATCAGCCCCAGCATTTT
>TRBJ2-2|NA|NA|TRBV28
CASSLLTETGELFF
TGTGCCAGCAGTTTATTGACCGAAACCGGGGAGCTGTTTTTT
>TRBJ2-3|TRBD2|many|TRBV2
CASSRREGVTDTQYF
TGTGCCAGCAGCAGGCGGGAGGGGGTGACAGATACGCAGTATTTT
>TRBJ2-2|NA|few|TRBV11-2
CASSLVRGRTGELFF
TGTGCCAGCAGCTTAGTCAGGGGACGGACCGGGGAGCTGTTTTTT
>TRBJ1-6|NA|NA|TRBV14
CASSQAGTIYNSPLHF
TGTGCCAGCAGCCAAGCCGGGACCATATATAATTCACCCCTCCACTTT
>TRBJ1-3|NA|many|TRBV18
CASSPRAGVGNTIYF
TGTGCCAGCTCACCAAGAGCAGGAGTTGGAAACACCATATATTTT
>TRBJ2-7|NA|NA|TRBV5-6
CASSLMKEQYF
TGTGCCAGCAGCTTGATGAAGGAGCAGTACTTC
>TRBJ2-7|NA|few|TRBV29-1
CSVLEGGDEQYF
TGCAGCGTTCTGGAGGGGGGCGACGAGCAGTACTTC
>TRBJ2-3|NA|few|TRBV28
CASWRSTDTQYF
TGTGCCAGCTGGCGGAGCACAGATACGCAGTATTTT
>TRBJ1-1|TRBD1|many|TRBV28
CASSLLGQAHTYTEAFF
TGTGCCAGCAGTTTGCTCGGACAGGCACATACTTACACTGAAGCTTTCTTT
>TRBJ1-2|TRBD1|NA|TRBV5-1
CASSWTTGAKSNYGYTF
TGCGCCAGCAGCTGGACGACAGGGGCCAAATCTAACTATGGCTACACCTTC
>TRBJ2-5|TRBD1|many|TRBV24-1
CATSDFRTGDETQYF
TGTGCCACCAGTGATTTCCGGACAGGGGATGAGACCCAGTACTTC
>TRBJ1-2|NA|few|TRBV28
CASSPPRTGTFYGYTF
TGTGCCAGCAGTCCCCCCCGTACAGGGACCTTCTATGGCTACACCTTC
>TRBJ2-5|NA|few|TRBV5-4
CASSYGDNVQETQYF
TGTGCCAGCAGCTACGGGGATAACGTCCAAGAGACCCAGTACTTC
>TRBJ2-7|TRBD1|NA|TRBV4-1
CASSLTGGYYEQYF
TGCGCCAGCAGCCTGACAGGGGGCTACTACGAGCAGTACTTC
>TRBJ2-1|NA|many|TRBV7-9
CASSLTTYEQFF
TGTGCCAGCAGCTTAACAACGTATGAGCAGTTCTTC
>TRBJ2-1|NA|NA|TRBV7-2
CASSLAILADEQFF
TGTGCCAGCAGCTTAGCGATACTAGCAGATGAGCAGTTCTTC
>TRBJ2-6|NA|NA|TRBV2
CASSDTGPGSSSGANVLTF
TGTGCCAGCAGTGACACCGGGCCGGGGTCCAGCTCTGGGGCCAACGTCCTGACTTTC
>TRBJ1-4|TRBD1|NA|TRBV20-1
CSARGSIWTGAALNEKLFF
TGCAGTGCTAGAGGTTCTATTTGGACAGGGGCCGCTTTAAATGAAAAACTGTTTTTT
>TRBJ2-4|NA|many|TRBV30
CAWSVLSTIAKNIQYF
TGTGCCTGGAGTGTACTATCTACCATAGCCAAAAACATTCAGTACTTC
>TRBJ2-6|TRBD1|many|TRBV6-5
CASTTIRDRFSGANVLTF
TGTGCCAGCACCACCATCCGGGACAGGTTCTCTGGGGCCAACGTCCTGACTTTC
>TRBJ1-2|NA|NA|TRBV4-2
CASSQDKHRATNYGYTF
TGTGCCAGCAGCCAAGATAAGCACAGGGCCACTAACTATGGCTACACCTTC
>TRBJ2-4|NA|many|TRBV7-2
CASSFQGGASKNIQYF
TGTGCCAGCAGCTTTCAGGGTGGGGCCTCCAAAAACATTCAGTACTTC
>TRBJ1-2|NA|NA|TRBV30
CAWSYLRGSSYGYTF
TGTGCCTGGAGTTACCTCAGGGGTTCTTCCTATGGCTACACCTTC
>TRBJ2-7|TRBD1|few|TRBV20-1
CSAIDRGGLIYEQYF
TGCAGTGCCATCGACAGGGGTGGGTTAATTTACGAGCAGTACTTC
>TRBJ2-7|TRBD1|many|TRBV5-1
CASSAGDRAYEQYF
TGCGCCAGCAGCGCGGGGGACAGGGCCTACGAGCAGTACTTC
>TRBJ1-5|NA|NA|TRBV28
CASSRQGPNQPQHF
TGTGCCAGCTCTCGCCAGGGCCCCAATCAGCCCCAGCATTTT
>TRBJ1-1|TRBD1|few|TRBV28
CASIYRGGGPTEAFF
TGTGCCAGCATTTACAGGGGCGGCGGGCCCACTGAAGCTTTCTTT
>TRBJ1-4|NA|many|TRBV15
CATSRDPRSTNEKLFF
TGTGCCACCAGCAGAGATCCACGTTCAACTAATGAAAAACTGTTTTTT
>TRBJ1-1|NA|NA|TRBV6-2/TRBV6-3
CASSEDKNTEAFF
TGTGCCAGCAGTGAGGACAAGAACACTGAAGCTTTCTTT
>TRBJ2-7|NA|many|TRBV25-1
CASSVYDEQYF
TGTGCCAGCAGTGTTTATGACGAGCAGTACTTC
>TRBJ1-5|NA|many|TRBV29-1
CSVAYHQGSSQHF
TGCAGCGTTGCCTACCATCAGGGATCGTCCCAGCATTTT
>TRBJ2-1|NA|few|TRBV6-2/TRBV6-3
CASSWVGTDNEQFF
TGTGCCAGCAGTTGGGTGGGCACGGACAATGAGCAGTTCTTC
>TRBJ1-3|NA|many|TRBV7-9
CASERKAGKIGNTIYF
TGTGCCAGCGAAAGGAAGGCAGGGAAAATCGGAAACACCATATATTTT